This T cell receptor (beta chain) originates from a study of regulatory T cells in long-lasting Graves disease. Regarding time point: newly diagnosed GD, antithyroid drugs for less than 3 months. The TCR library was made from RNA that had been extracted from PBMCs in TRIzol. Enrollment of patients was through an endocrinology department in Xi'an, China. The authors built TCR beta libraries using iRepertoire HTBI primers and Arm-PCR of CDR3 regions. Each CDR3 protein is one row after TCRdb ran MiXCR on the multiplex PCR reads. The repertoire holds 360,000 or so distinct CDR3 sequences, with approximately 10% as singletons. The germline gives CDR1 MDHEN, CDR2 SYDVKM. This CDR3 region has 14 residues. V lost 3 bases to trimming and J lost 3 bases, with 9 bases between them. This sample was also put to use in a study of T cells in Graves' hyperthyroidism and ophthalmopathy. That paper states: HTBI primers drove first-round RT-PCR of the TCR CDR3.

The V call is TRBV28, the J call TRBJ2-1, with D maybe TRBD1 (6 bases). This clonotype was obtained from a woman aged 18-30 years with Graves disease. This sample comprised peripheral blood mononuclear cells (PBMCs), obtained at new diagnosis, from a patient treated with antithyroid drugs. The CDR3 nucleotides read TGTGCCAGCAGTTTCGGACAGATCTACAATGAGCAGTTCTTC. It translates to CASSFGQIYNEQFF.